This record looks at one T cell receptor beta chain sequence and its context. The sample comes from a study of blood T cell repertoires in COVID-19. Study at large: Acute and convalescent COVID-19 specimens originated in the United States, Italy and Spain. Sample material is recorded as cDNA or gDNA derived from T cells, B-cell-depleted T cells, or PBMCs.

The V and J ends lost 6 bases and 6 bases respectively, with 15 bases between them. The CDR3 length is 14 residues. CDR1 and CDR2 from the germline V gene are KGHSH and LQKENI. Original data processing: Reference gene primers were amplified, and this amplification served to estimate nucleated cell counts. Only in-frame clones appear in the TCRdb table, and some are missing; sequencing was by immunoSEQ multiplex PCR. V, J and clone size derive from that table, while D and trimming were established from the DNA sequence. The sample comprises fewer than 150,000 clones, approximately 87% of which are singletons, and approximately 7.9% rests with the top ten.

The TCR sequence derives from a man in his 70s who had recovered from COVID-19. The rearrangement links TRBV18 to TRBJ1-5; D remains unclear. Material: peripheral blood. The CDR3 sequence: CASSEIREAQPQHF. CDR3 in DNA: TGTGCCAGCTCCGAAATCCGGGAGGCTCAGCCCCAGCATTTT.